This is a list of T cell receptor beta chains from one sample in a study of T cell responses to AZD1222 COVID-19 vaccine. The protocol was immunoSEQ multiplex PCR, while the TCRdb copy is restricted to in-frame clones and leaves out a portion. The table lists 100,000 to 150,000 clones, 90% of them singletons, with about 4.4% in the top ten. The specimen comprised peripheral blood, sampled on day 0 of MenACWY control vaccination. These receptors were obtained from an adult in good health. Both conserved end residues are part of each CDR3. The D gene is left open where the match is weak. Expanded clones get a size class; other rows say once, few or many, or leave the size out.

CDR3aa	CDR3nt	abundance	v_gene	j_gene	d_gene
CASSIAGANTGELFF	TGTGCCAGTAGTATAGCGGGGGCCAACACCGGGGAGCTGTTTTTT	once	TRBV19	TRBJ2-2	-
CASSLTGQQPQHF	TGTGCCAGCTCATTGACAGGGCAGCAGCCCCAGCATTTT	-	TRBV18	TRBJ1-5	TRBD1
CASTDSSSGANVLTF	TGTGCCAGCACCGACAGTAGCTCTGGGGCCAACGTCCTGACTTTC	-	TRBV27	TRBJ2-6	-
CASSLGERRLTQYF	TGTGCCAGCAGCTTAGGGGAACGGCGCCTGACGCAGTATTTT	-	TRBV11-2	TRBJ2-3	-
CASSGQSSGNTIYF	TGTGCCAGTAGTGGTCAGAGCTCTGGAAACACCATATATTTT	-	TRBV19	TRBJ1-3	-
CASSIPEEANTEAFF	TGTGCCAGTAGTATCCCTGAAGAGGCGAACACTGAAGCTTTCTTT	-	TRBV19	TRBJ1-1	-
CASSFRAGSSYNEQFF	TGTGCCAGTAGCTTCCGAGCGGGGAGCTCCTACAATGAGCAGTTCTTC	-	TRBV19	TRBJ2-1	TRBD2
CSVRRESYNEQFF	TGCAGCGTTCGGCGGGAGAGTTACAATGAGCAGTTCTTC	-	TRBV29-1	TRBJ2-1	TRBD2
CATAEAYSPLHF	TGTGCCACCGCGGAGGCGTATTCACCCCTCCACTTT	-	TRBV6-5	TRBJ1-6	-
CASSQRTGYNEQFF	TGTGCCAGCAGCCAGAGGACAGGATACAATGAGCAGTTCTTC	-	TRBV11-2	TRBJ2-1	TRBD1
CASSGGTTEQYF	TGTGCCAGCAGCGGAGGGACCACAGAGCAGTACTTC	once	TRBV3-1/TRBV3-2	TRBJ2-7	-
CASSLSPEKLFF	TGTGCCAGCAGCTTAAGTCCGGAAAAACTGTTTTTT	-	TRBV12-3/TRBV12-4	TRBJ1-4	-
CASSSRTSEGNEQFF	TGTGCCAGCAGCTCGAGGACTTCGGAGGGAAATGAGCAGTTCTTC	-	TRBV7-3	TRBJ2-1	-
CASSLSRANTEAFF	TGCGCCAGCAGCTTGTCCCGGGCGAACACTGAAGCTTTCTTT	-	TRBV5-1	TRBJ1-1	-
CASSLVGHEQFF	TGTGCCAGCAGCTTAGTCGGACATGAGCAGTTCTTC	-	TRBV7-9	TRBJ2-1	-
CASSISPGTSGTQYF	TGTGCCAGTAGTATTTCCCCCGGGACTAGCGGGACCCAGTATTTT	-	TRBV19	TRBJ2-3	TRBD2
CASSRDSPGRTGELFF	TGTGCCAGCTCTCGTGACAGTCCCGGACGTACCGGGGAGCTGTTTTTT	-	TRBV18	TRBJ2-2	-
CAISDRGSLNEKLFF	TGTGCCATCAGTGATAGGGGCAGCCTCAATGAAAAACTGTTTTTT	-	TRBV10-3	TRBJ1-4	-
CASSWGQTFPDTQYF	TGTGCCAGTAGTTGGGGACAGACATTCCCAGATACGCAGTATTTT	-	TRBV19	TRBJ2-3	TRBD1
CASSTSTGYDNSPLHF	TGTGCCAGTAGCACATCGACAGGGTACGATAATTCACCCCTCCACTTT	few	TRBV19	TRBJ1-6	TRBD1
CATSSSGGAGFYEQYF	TGTGCCACCAGCAGCTCCGGTGGGGCGGGATTCTACGAGCAGTACTTC	-	TRBV15	TRBJ2-7	-
CASSEGNPYNEQFF	TGTGCCAGCAGCGAGGGAAATCCCTACAATGAGCAGTTCTTC	-	TRBV27	TRBJ2-1	-
CASSIVPPQVSHFNEQFF	TGTGCCAGTAGTATAGTACCCCCCCAGGTGTCCCATTTCAATGAGCAGTTCTTC	few	TRBV19	TRBJ2-1	-